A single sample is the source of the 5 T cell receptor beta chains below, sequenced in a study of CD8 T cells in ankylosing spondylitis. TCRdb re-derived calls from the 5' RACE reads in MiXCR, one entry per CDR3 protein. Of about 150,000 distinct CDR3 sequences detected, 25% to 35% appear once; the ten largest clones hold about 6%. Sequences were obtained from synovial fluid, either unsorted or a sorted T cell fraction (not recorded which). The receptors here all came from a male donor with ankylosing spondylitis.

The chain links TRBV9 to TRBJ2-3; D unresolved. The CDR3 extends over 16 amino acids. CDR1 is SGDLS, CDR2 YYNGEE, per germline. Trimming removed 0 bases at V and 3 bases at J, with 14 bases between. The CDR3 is CASSVGRNLDTDTQYF. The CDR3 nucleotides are TGTGCCAGCAGCGTAGGGCGCAATCTCGATACAGATACGCAGTATTTT.

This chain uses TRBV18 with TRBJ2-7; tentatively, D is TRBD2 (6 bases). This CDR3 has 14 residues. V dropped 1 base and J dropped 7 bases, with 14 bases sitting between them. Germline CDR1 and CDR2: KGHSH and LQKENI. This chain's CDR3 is CASSPQGDGGEQYF. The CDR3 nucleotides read TGTGCCAGCTCACCACAGGGTGACGGGGGAGAGCAGTACTTC.

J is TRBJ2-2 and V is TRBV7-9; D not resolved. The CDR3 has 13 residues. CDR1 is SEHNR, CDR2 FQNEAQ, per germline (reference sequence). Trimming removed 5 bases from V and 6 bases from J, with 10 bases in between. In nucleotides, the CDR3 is TGTGCCAGCAGCCTCCCCCCCTCCGGGGAGCTGTTTTTT. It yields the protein CASSLPPSGELFF.

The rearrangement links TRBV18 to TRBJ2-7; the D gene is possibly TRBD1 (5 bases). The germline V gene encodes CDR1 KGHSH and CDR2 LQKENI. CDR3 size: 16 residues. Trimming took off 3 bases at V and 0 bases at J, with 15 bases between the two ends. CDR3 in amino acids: CASSPPERGSSYEQYF. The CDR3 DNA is TGTGCCAGCTCACCGCCAGAAAGGGGAAGCTCCTACGAGCAGTACTTC.

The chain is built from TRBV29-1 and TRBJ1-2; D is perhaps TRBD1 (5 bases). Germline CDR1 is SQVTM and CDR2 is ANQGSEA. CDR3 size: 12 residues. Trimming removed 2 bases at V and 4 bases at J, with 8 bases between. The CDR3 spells CSVEKTGYGYTF. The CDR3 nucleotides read TGCAGCGTTGAAAAAACAGGCTATGGCTACACCTTC.